Listed below are T cell receptor beta chains from one sample, sequenced in a study of graft-versus-host responses after intestinal transplantation. Assay: immunoSEQ multiplex PCR; the TCRdb copy retains only in-frame clones and omits some. In the table there are about 86,000 clones, 75% to 95% of which are singletons. What these receptors recognize is not known. The source material was unstimulated CD8+ T cells sorted from spleen or lymph node cells, sampled before intestinal transplant. The receptors shown here come from a human donor who received an intestinal transplant. Each CDR3 is given with its conserved first and last residue. Part of the rows lack a size; the others show once, few, many or a class for expanded clones.

size: .; V: TRBV6-1; CDR3: CASSEAGNAGGLGETQYF
size: .; V: TRBV4-1; CDR3: CASSLQGSSYNEQFF
size: .; V: TRBV14; CDR3: CASSQDWTGGQETQYF
size: .; V: TRBV7-6; CDR3: CASSLAGGYFYNEQFF
size: .; V: TRBV9; CDR3: CASSGQGSNYGYTF
size: .; V: TRBV27; CDR3: CASSLYFDSIDSNQPQHF
size: .; V: TRBV27; CDR3: CASSLKGARSTDTQYF
size: .; V: TRBV7-9; CDR3: CASSPPDRGEETQYF
size: .; V: TRBV10-2; CDR3: CASRQGDSTTLKNTGELFF
size: .; V: TRBV7-9; CDR3: CASIDWGGHNEQFF
size: once; V: TRBV6-1; CDR3: CASSEIAWQETQYF
size: .; V: TRBV21-1; CDR3: CASSKVETESNQPQHF
size: .; V: TRBV19; CDR3: CASTEIRDLNTEAFF
size: .; V: TRBV6-1; CDR3: CASSEIFWRELGDTQYF
size: .; V: TRBV4-1; CDR3: CASSQVTGAEQYF
size: .; V: TRBV11-3; CDR3: CASSFGTSNTGELFF
size: .; V: TRBV6-1; CDR3: CASSPLRLDEQFF
size: few; V: TRBV30; CDR3: CAWTGGIGEKLFF
size: .; V: TRBV7-9; CDR3: CASSLVLRGPGELFF
size: .; V: TRBV28; CDR3: CASRTDRLQRPAIGYTF
size: .; V: TRBV28; CDR3: CASSFEQGVDEQYF
size: .; V: TRBV13; CDR3: CASSLYQRGINEQFF
size: .; V: TRBV6-4; CDR3: CASSEVAGSSYEQYF
size: .; V: TRBV6-6; CDR3: CASRETGDYGYTF
size: .; V: TRBV4-1; CDR3: CASSQNPGTSGENEQFF
size: .; V: TRBV11-3; CDR3: CASSFSAGFKANTGELFF
size: .; V: TRBV15; CDR3: CATSRDWTSGSTDTQYF
size: once; V: TRBV6-1; CDR3: CASSEAAEGRGRNTEAFF
size: .; V: TRBV4-3; CDR3: CASSRLTGGEAEKLFF
size: .; V: TRBV5-6; CDR3: CASSSGTGYEQYF
size: .; V: TRBV7-9; CDR3: CASSPGGVEAFF
size: once; V: TRBV11-1; CDR3: CASSLQGSGELFF
size: once; V: TRBV2; CDR3: CANSQGLFYEQYF